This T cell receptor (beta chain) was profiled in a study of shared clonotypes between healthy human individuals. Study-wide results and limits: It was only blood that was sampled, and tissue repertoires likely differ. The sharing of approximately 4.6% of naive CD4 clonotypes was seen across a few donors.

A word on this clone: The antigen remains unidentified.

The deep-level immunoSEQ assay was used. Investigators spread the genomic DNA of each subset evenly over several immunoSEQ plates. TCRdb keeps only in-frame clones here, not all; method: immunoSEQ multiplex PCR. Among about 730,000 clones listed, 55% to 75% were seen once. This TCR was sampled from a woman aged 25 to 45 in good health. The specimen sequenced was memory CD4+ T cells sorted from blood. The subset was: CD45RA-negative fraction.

The CDR3 here is CASSLNSQLNQPQHF. The CDR3 region has the DNA TGTGCCAGCAGCTTAAACAGTCAGCTGAATCAGCCCCAGCATTTT. V usage is TRBV11-2 and J usage is TRBJ1-5; D gene ambiguous. From germline, CDR1 is SGHAT and CDR2 FQNNGV. The CDR3 contains 15 residues. The V gene lost 2 bases and the J gene lost 4 bases, with 12 bases spanning the gap.